The 14 T cell receptor beta chains reported below all come from one sample, sequenced in a study of cytomegalovirus exposure and HLA in healthy donors. PCR used 60 Vbeta primers and 13 Jbeta primers. TCRdb's table, derived via immunoSEQ multiplex PCR, lists solely in-frame clones and lacks some. In the table there are roughly 200,000 clones, roughly 80% of which are singletons. The sequencing input was PBMCs. The receptors derive from a woman under 30 in good health and CMV-seronegative.

The V call is TRBV4-3, the J call TRBJ2-7; 10 bases agree with TRBD2. V gave up 0 bases and J gave up 2 bases; unmatched junction bases: 4. This CDR3 is 16 amino acids long. Germline V gives CDR1 LGHNA, CDR2 YSLEER. CDR3 loop: CASSQETSGATYEQYF. For the CDR3, the DNA is TGCGCCAGCAGCCAAGAAACTAGCGGGGCTACCTACGAGCAGTACTTC.

With regard to this clone: At one of its ends the junction is not consistent with the germline gene, which may arise from a read error. The chain carries TRBV7-7 and TRBJ2-5; 9 bases match TRBD1. Per the germline V gene, CDR1 is SSHAT and CDR2 is FNYEAQ (reference sequence). The CDR3 consists of 15 residues. In DNA, the CDR3 is TGTGCTAGCAGCACCGACAGGGGGTCCCAAGAGACCCAGTACTTC. This gives the protein CASSTDRGSQETQYF. The full variable domain, in which reference TRBV7-7 and TRBJ2-5 provide the parts outside the CDR3, is GAGVSQSPRYKVTKRGQDVTLRCDPISSHATLYWYQQALGQGPEFLTYFNYEAQPDKSGLPSDRFSAERPEGSISTLTIQRTEQRDSAMYRCASSTDRGSQETQYFGPGTRLLVL.

Details on this clone: This sample also contains other DNA sequences that code for the same CDR3. As DNA, the CDR3 is TGCGCCAGCAGACCGCTAGCGGGGGACACAGATACGCAGTATTTT. Protein sequence: CASRPLAGDTDTQYF. The rearrangement links TRBV5-1 to TRBJ2-3, with 10 bases identical to TRBD2. The CDR3 has 15 amino acids. Looked up from germline, CDR1 is SGHRS and CDR2 is YFSETQ. V dropped 5 bases and J dropped 2; count of bases not matched to a gene: 5.

V gene TRBV11-2 combines with J gene TRBJ2-1; D possibly corresponds to TRBD1 (5 bases). The CDR3 contains 14 residues. V was pared by 1 base and J by 6 bases, with 10 bases between. Germline V gene lookup returns CDR1 SGHAT and CDR2 FQNNGV. This CDR3 reads CASSLVQGTNEQFF. DNA of the CDR3: TGTGCCAGCAGCTTAGTGCAGGGAACCAATGAGCAGTTCTTC.

This chain connects TRBV28 to TRBJ2-7; TRBD1 is a possible D gene (6 bases). Germline CDR1 MDHEN, CDR2 SYDVKM. CDR3 length: 17 amino acids. Trimming left V 8 bases short and J 1 base short, with 24 bases between. CDR3 sequence (DNA): TGTGCCAGCCGTCGGGCTTGGGGGCTGAAACTTTCCTACGAGCAGTACTTC. Translated, it gives CASRRAWGLKLSYEQYF. The entire variable domain, with the rest obtained from reference TRBV28 and TRBJ2-7, is as follows: DVKVTQSSRYLVKRTGEKVFLECVQDMDHENMFWYRQDPGLGLRLIYFSYDVKMKEKGDIPEGYSVSREKKERFSLILESASTNQTSMYLCASRRAWGLKLSYEQYFGPGTRLTVT.

This rearrangement joins TRBV29-1 to TRBJ2-7, with 11 bases identical to TRBD2. Trimming cost V 6 bases and J 5 bases; bases outside gene matches: 18. The CDR3 extends over 17 amino acids. Germline V lookup: CDR1 SQVTM, CDR2 ANQGSEA. DNA for the CDR3: TGCAGCGTGCTCCCAATAGAGGGGGGACTAGCGGCTCACGAGCAGTACTTC. It is translated as CSVLPIEGGLAAHEQYF.

The rearrangement links TRBV10-1 to TRBJ2-2; the match to TRBD2 covers 9 bases. The CDR3 contains 17 residues. Germline lookup yields CDR1 WNHNN and CDR2 SYGVQD (reference sequence). The V and J ends lost 2 bases and 6 bases, in that order; junction bases with no gene match: 10. Written as DNA, the CDR3 is TGCGCCAGCAGTGAGGCCCTCGGCGGGAGGGCCCCCGGGGAGCTGTTTTTT. Residues: CASSEALGGRAPGELFF.

The chain is built from TRBV7-2 and TRBJ1-5, with 7 bases matching TRBD1. The germline gives CDR1 SGHTA, CDR2 FQGNSA. This CDR3 has 16 residues. J lost 4 bases, V lost 1 base, and 7 bases had no gene match. CDR3 amino acids: CASSLVGPGGNQPQHF. CDR3 nucleotides: TGTGCCAGCAGCTTAGTCGGGCCAGGGGGAAATCAGCCCCAGCATTTT.

Remarks on this clone: The same CDR3 is also encoded by other DNA sequences in this sample. This chain joins TRBV7-6 and TRBJ2-1; D is uncertain. Per the germline V gene, CDR1 is SGHVS and CDR2 is FNYEAQ. With 4 bases removed from V and 4 bases from J, the gap between germline ends came to 8 bases. This CDR3 spans 13 amino acids. The CDR3 protein is CASSWQAYNEQFF. CDR3 coding DNA: TGTGCCAGCAGCTGGCAGGCTTACAATGAGCAGTTCTTC.

The rearrangement links TRBV7-9 to TRBJ2-1, with TRBD2 matching over 10 bases. The V segment lost 5 bases and the J segment 10 bases; nucleotides outside the gene matches: 8. Germline assignment: CDR1 SEHNR and CDR2 FQNEAQ (reference sequence). The CDR3 is 14 amino acids. The CDR3 reads CASSPEYSGREQFF. The CDR3 nucleotides read TGTGCCAGCAGCCCAGAATATAGCGGGAGGGAGCAGTTCTTC.

The V gene is TRBV28, the J gene TRBJ1-4, with D possibly matching TRBD1 (5 bases). This CDR3 is 13 amino acids long. In germline, CDR1 is MDHEN, CDR2 SYDVKM. V lost 3 bases and J lost 8, with 10 bases in between. The CDR3 loop is CASSFAGNEKLFF. CDR3 nucleotide sequence: TGTGCCAGCAGTTTCGCAGGGAACGAAAAACTGTTTTTT.

The genes are TRBV14 and TRBJ1-3; D gene uncertain. Looked up from germline, CDR1 is SGHDN and CDR2 is FVKESK. V was cut by 1 base and J by 0 bases, with 10 bases left in between. The CDR3 is 16 amino acids. CDR3 sequence: CASSQGPGYSGNTIYF. The CDR3 coding sequence is TGTGCCAGCAGCCAAGGGCCGGGGTACTCTGGAAACACCATATATTTT.

CDR3 coding DNA: TGTGCCAGCAGCGGGAGTCTCAGGGCTTTCTTT. Its protein is CASSGSLRAFF. The chain combines TRBV7-2 with TRBJ1-1; D unresolved. This CDR3 is 11 amino acids long. V was pared by 5 bases and J by 11 bases, with 12 bases between. The V gene's germline CDR1 is SGHTA and CDR2 FQGNSA.

The chain couples TRBV7-2 to TRBJ2-1, with 11 bases that match TRBD2. V lost 6 bases, J lost 3 bases, and 4 bases stayed unmatched. The CDR3 extends over 15 amino acids. The germline gives CDR1 SGHTA, CDR2 FQGNSA. The CDR3 reads CASSSGTSGYNEQFF. CDR3 sequence (DNA): TGTGCCAGCAGTTCCGGGACTAGCGGCTACAATGAGCAGTTCTTC.